This section outlines one TCR beta chain sequence together with its context. Its cognate antigen is unknown. The sequenced template was cDNA made from the entire isolated RNA. Some 3.6 million reads per sample were averaged for naive, central memory and regulatory samples. TCRdb's copy holds only in-frame clones and misses some; the assay was immunoSEQ multiplex PCR. The sample has more than 300,000 clones; approximately 12% are singletons. These data come from a study of beta chain features in type 1 diabetes. Study overall: All samples yielded roughly 110 million examined sorted cells. Overall study results and limits: For patients, the naive, central memory and Treg TCRB repertoires appeared more alike than for healthy donors. In every one of the four CD4+ subsets, TCRB CDR3s were moderately but significantly shorter in Type 1 diabetes patients.

Every donor provided one heparinised blood draw, which averaged about 110 mL. V lost 3 bases, J lost 6 bases, and 5 bases stayed unmatched. CDR1 and CDR2 (germline): MGHDK, SYGVNS. The CDR3 has 14 amino acids. V gene TRBV25-1 combines with J gene TRBJ2-7, with 10 positions matching TRBD2. Sequences were obtained from naive CD4+ T cells from blood. The sequence came from a woman between 18 and 29 years old with type 1 diabetes. DNA for the CDR3: TGTGCCAGCAGTGACAGCGGGAGGGCCGGCGAGCAGTACTTC. Its translation is CASSDSGRAGEQYF.